Each of the 23 T cell receptor beta chains below was sequenced from the same sample in a study of blood T cells in healthy people across ages (dated by TCRdb to 2013 to 2016). Library prep was done by 5' RACE. TCRdb lists the instrument as Illumina HiSeq 2500. A second PCR of roughly 6 to 11 cycles was performed with a sample-barcoded 5' primer and a J-beta primer mix. The raw public reads went through TCRdb reprocessing: fastp at Q25, MiXCR clone calling, in-frame beta chains kept. Every CDR3 protein is listed once, alongside the most common genes and DNA of its rows. This sample has approximately 900,000 distinct CDR3 sequences in its table, and under 50% of those were observed once. Under 15% of the sample lies in the top ten. Input material: blood. The receptors were sampled from a young man in good health.

This clonotype was recorded a few times. The chain carries TRBV9 and TRBJ2-5; D remains unclear. The V gene lost 5 bases and the J gene lost 5 bases, with 13 bases spanning the gap. The CDR3 extends over 13 amino acids. CDR1 is SGDLS and CDR2 is YYNGEE in the germline V gene. CDR3 sequence reads: CASSGGIRETQYF. The CDR3 nucleotides are TGTGCCAGCAGTGGCGGAATACGGGAGACCCAGTACTTC. Based on the CDR3 plus reference TRBV9 and TRBJ2-5, the full variable domain is DSGVTQTPKHLITATGQRVTLRCSPRSGDLSVYWYQQSLDQGLQFLIQYYNGEERAKGNILERFSAQQFPDLHSELNLSSLELGDSALYFCASSGGIRETQYFGPGTRLLVL.

This clonotype was picked up a small number of times. The chain carries TRBV29-1 and TRBJ2-7; D unresolved. V was cut by 0 bases and J by 3 bases, with 6 bases left in between. The CDR3 spans 12 residues. Germline CDR1 is SQVTM and CDR2 is ANQGSEA. CDR3 residues: CSVEDPLYEQYF. CDR3 coding DNA: TGCAGCGTTGAAGATCCCCTCTACGAGCAGTACTTC.

This clonotype has a handful of counts. The rearrangement joins TRBV7-9 to TRBJ2-3, with D tentatively TRBD2 (6 bases). Germline V gene data show CDR1 as SEHNR and CDR2 as FQNEAQ (reference sequence). The germline V and J ends were trimmed by 4 bases and 6 bases, with 14 bases remaining between them. CDR3 length equals 14 residues. CDR3 bases: TGTGCCAGCAGCTCTAATAAAGGAGGGGATACGCAGTATTTT. This gives the protein CASSSNKGGDTQYF.

This clonotype was detected a few times. The V call is TRBV13, the J call TRBJ2-1, with 7 bases lining up with TRBD2. V was pared by 6 bases and J by 4 bases, with 3 bases of the junction left unmatched. Germline loops: CDR1 PRHDT, CDR2 FYEKMQ (reference sequence). There are 13 residues in the CDR3. The CDR3 reads CASRSGVYNEQFF. The CDR3 DNA follows: TGTGCCAGCAGAAGCGGGGTTTACAATGAGCAGTTCTTC.

In this sample, this clonotype turned up a few times. CDR3 bases: TGTGCCAGCAGTGTAGAGGAGTTCGGGGGCTACACCTTC. Translating gives CASSVEEFGGYTF. The chain is built from TRBV2 and TRBJ1-2; no reliable D call. The CDR3 is made up of 13 amino acids. V was pared by 4 bases and J by 8 bases, with 14 bases between. The germline V gene encodes CDR1 SNHLY and CDR2 FYNNEI. Supplemented by reference TRBV2 and TRBJ1-2, the full variable domain reads EPEVTQTPSHQVTQMGQEVILRCVPISNHLYFYWYRQILGQKVEFLVSFYNNEISEKSEIFDDQFSVERPDGSNFTLKIRSTKLEDSAMYFCASSVEEFGGYTFGSGTRLTVV.

This chain links TRBV6-5 with TRBJ2-5; 10 nucleotides align to TRBD2. V shed 6 bases and J 5 bases; nucleotides not matched to a gene: 3. The CDR3 is made up of 13 amino acids. CDR1 is MNHEY and CDR2 is SVGAGI in the germline V gene. CDR3 loop: CASRRGLAETQYF. As DNA, the CDR3 is TGTGCCAGCAGAAGGGGACTAGCGGAGACCCAGTACTTC.

This clonotype was observed a few times. The chain carries TRBV6-6 and TRBJ2-7; D possibly matches TRBD1 or TRBD2 (5 bases each). Germline CDR1 is MNHNY and CDR2 is SVGAGI (reference sequence). The CDR3 spans 13 residues. V was trimmed by 10 bases and J by 5 bases, leaving 18 bases between them. CDR3 coding DNA: TGTGCCACCCTGAAGGTGAGAGGGGACGAGCAGTACTTC. Its protein product is CATLKVRGDEQYF.

There are a few counts of this clonotype. The V call is TRBV29-1, the J call TRBJ2-7; 11 nucleotides line up with TRBD1. The trim removed 7 bases at V and 3 bases at J, leaving 8 bases unmatched. The CDR3 has 14 amino acids. Per the germline V gene, CDR1 is SQVTM and CDR2 is ANQGSEA. The CDR3 here is CSAGGTGGVYEQYF. The CDR3 DNA sequence: TGCAGCGCCGGAGGGACAGGGGGAGTCTACGAGCAGTACTTC.

The gene calls are TRBV7-9 and TRBJ2-1; D is unresolved. The CDR3 sequence is 14 residues long. The germline V and J ends were trimmed by 5 bases and 7 bases, with 15 bases remaining between them. Germline CDR1 SEHNR, CDR2 FQNEAQ (reference sequence). This CDR3 reads CASSNGFARNEQFF. Written as DNA, the CDR3 is TGTGCCAGCAGCAACGGGTTCGCGAGGAATGAGCAGTTCTTC.

This sequence joins TRBV20-1 and TRBJ2-5, with D perhaps TRBD1 (8 bases). The V gene lost 6 bases and the J gene lost 2 bases, with 13 bases spanning the gap. Germline V gene lookup returns CDR1 DFQATT and CDR2 SNEGSKA (reference sequence). The CDR3 contains 13 residues. The CDR3 spells CSAQQGGQETQYF. The CDR3 DNA sequence: TGCAGTGCCCAACAGGGGGGGCAAGAGACCCAGTACTTC.

J is TRBJ2-5 and V is TRBV5-1; D ambiguous. V was shortened by 7 bases and J by 2 bases, with 9 bases between the two germline ends. CDR3 length: 12 amino acids. Germline values: CDR1 SGHRS, CDR2 YFSETQ. CDR3 sequence: CASRSSQETQYF. CDR3 nucleotide sequence: TGCGCCAGCCGATCCAGTCAAGAGACCCAGTACTTC. Using reference TRBV5-1 and TRBJ2-5 for the parts outside the CDR3, the full variable domain is KAGVTQTPRYLIKTRGQQVTLSCSPISGHRSVSWYQQTPGQGLQFLFEYFSETQRNKGNFPGRFSGRQFSNSRSEMNVSTLELGDSALYLCASRSSQETQYFGPGTRLLVL.

This clonotype was detected only a few times. The rearrangement joins TRBV2 to TRBJ2-3; 9 bases are shared with TRBD2. Germline V gene sequence: CDR1 SNHLY, CDR2 FYNNEI. With V trimmed by 8 bases and J by 5 bases, 8 bases remained unmatched. There are 14 residues in the CDR3. The CDR3 DNA reads TGTGCCAGCCGATATAGCGGGGGCGGAGATACGCAGTATTTT. Translated, it gives CASRYSGGGDTQYF.

The chain recombines TRBV6-5 with TRBJ1-6; D is unresolved. Looked up from germline, CDR1 is MNHEY and CDR2 is SVGAGI. V shed 2 bases and J shed 7 bases, with 15 bases lying between them. The CDR3 runs 16 residues. The DNA of the CDR3 is TGTGCCAGCAGTTACGGATCTGTGGCAGCCAATTCACCCCTCCACTTT. It is translated as CASSYGSVAANSPLHF.

The chain uses TRBV20-1 and TRBJ2-3; TRBD1 is a possible D gene (6 bases). The CDR3 loop spans 17 amino acids. Trimming took off 0 bases at V and 4 bases at J, with 20 bases between the two ends. Germline CDR1 and CDR2: DFQATT and SNEGSKA (reference sequence). This chain's CDR3 is CSARDPLRQGSADTQYF. In nucleotides, the CDR3 is TGCAGTGCTAGAGATCCTTTAAGGCAGGGGAGTGCAGATACGCAGTATTTT.

The chain couples TRBV29-1 to TRBJ1-2; D is possibly TRBD1 (5 bases). CDR1 and CDR2 from the germline V gene are SQVTM and ANQGSEA. The ends were cut back, 0 bases at V and 8 bases at J, with 10 bases in the middle. The CDR3 loop spans 12 amino acids. The CDR3 protein is CSVEDLWGGYTF. The CDR3 nucleotides read TGCAGCGTTGAAGATCTTTGGGGGGGCTACACCTTC.

This clonotype was seen a few times. This chain links TRBV20-1 with TRBJ2-3; D might be TRBD2 (7 bases). V was shortened by 6 bases and J by 3 bases, with 19 bases between the two germline ends. CDR3 size: 15 residues. Germline loops: CDR1 DFQATT, CDR2 SNEGSKA (reference sequence). The DNA of the CDR3 is TGCAGTGCGACGTCGGGGGCGGGGGTAACAGATACGCAGTATTTT. The encoded protein is CSATSGAGVTDTQYF.

This clonotype appeared a few times. This chain joins TRBV9 and TRBJ2-7, with D tentatively TRBD1 (7 bases). Germline V gives CDR1 SGDLS, CDR2 YYNGEE. The germline V and J ends were trimmed by 0 bases and 3 bases, with 13 bases remaining between them. CDR3 length: 15 amino acids. The CDR3 reads CASSVGGRGVYEQYF. CDR3 DNA sequence: TGTGCCAGCAGCGTAGGAGGCAGGGGGGTCTACGAGCAGTACTTC.

This clonotype was seen a handful of times. The V gene is TRBV12-3 or TRBV12-4, the J gene TRBJ2-5; D not resolved. V was clipped by 4 bases and J by 6 bases, with 12 bases between them. The CDR3 is 13 amino acids. The CDR3 nucleotides are TGTGCCAGCAGTTCGACTGGCCCCCAGACCCAGTACTTC. It encodes CASSSTGPQTQYF.

In this sample, this clonotype turned up a few times. V gene TRBV29-1 combines with J gene TRBJ2-1, with 10 positions matching TRBD2. J was trimmed by 5 bases and V by 5 bases; bases with no gene match: 3. The CDR3 has 13 amino acids. Germline loops: CDR1 SQVTM, CDR2 ANQGSEA. The CDR3 spells CSVTAGGNNEQFF. CDR3 coding DNA: TGCAGCGTTACAGCGGGAGGGAACAATGAGCAGTTCTTC.

This clonotype was found many times. The chain employs TRBV12-3 or TRBV12-4 and TRBJ2-3; no definite D call. The CDR3 consists of 15 residues. V was pared by 4 bases and J by 2 bases, with 13 bases between. This CDR3 reads CASSSQLSNTDTQYF. In DNA form, the CDR3 reads TGTGCCAGCAGTTCCCAGTTGAGCAACACAGATACGCAGTATTTT.

V and J are TRBV3-1 and TRBJ2-5; no clear D gene. Germline V lookup: CDR1 LGHDT, CDR2 YNNKEL (reference sequence). V shed 3 bases and J shed 5 bases, with 10 bases lying between them. The CDR3 loop spans 13 amino acids. As DNA, the CDR3 is TGTGCCAGCAGCCAGCTCTCGTCGGAGACCCAGTACTTC. It yields the protein CASSQLSSETQYF.

The chain is built from TRBV25-1 and TRBJ2-1, with D possibly being TRBD1 or TRBD2 (5 bases each). CDR3 length equals 15 residues. Germline CDR1 reads MGHDK; CDR2 reads SYGVNS. Trimming took 2 bases from V and 5 from J, leaving 13 bases between them. The CDR3 DNA sequence: TGTGCCAGCAGTGAAGGGGCTAGCCGAAACAATGAGCAGTTCTTC. This sequence encodes CASSEGASRNNEQFF. Together with reference TRBV25-1 and TRBJ2-1, the CDR3 gives the full variable domain: EADIYQTPRYLVIGTGKKITLECSQTMGHDKMYWYQQDPGMELHLIHYSYGVNSTEKGDLSSESTVSRIRTEHFPLTLESARPSHTSQYLCASSEGASRNNEQFFGPGTRLTVL.

The chain recombines TRBV4-3 with TRBJ1-6; D is unclear. This CDR3 has 15 residues. The ends were cut back, 0 bases at V and 10 bases at J, with 13 bases in the middle. CDR1 LGHNA and CDR2 YSLEER come from the germline V gene. In DNA form, the CDR3 reads TGCGCCAGCAGCCAAGATAAGTCGCGCGGCTCACCCCTCCACTTT. It is translated as CASSQDKSRGSPLHF.